This passage covers 29 T cell receptor beta chains from one sample sequenced in a study of blood T cell repertoires in COVID-19. Assay used: immunoSEQ multiplex PCR; TCRdb lists only in-frame clones, some missing. The sample lists 100,000 to 150,000 clones, roughly 86% seen once, with over 3.5% in the top ten. The sample consisted of peripheral blood. These receptors were obtained from a woman aged 60 to 75 with acute or convalescent COVID-19.

This chain joins TRBV6-5 and TRBJ2-5; TRBD2 might be the D (5 bases). Germline V gene data show CDR1 as MNHEY and CDR2 as SVGAGI. The CDR3 is made up of 14 amino acids. V was trimmed by 6 bases and J by 4 bases, leaving 15 bases between them. In nucleotides, the CDR3 is TGTGCCAGCAGACCGCCGGGGAGAGGAGAGACCCAGTACTTC. Encoded protein: CASRPPGRGETQYF.

This rearrangement joins TRBV29-1 to TRBJ1-1; 7 bases are a match to TRBD1. The CDR3 consists of 13 residues. Looked up from germline, CDR1 is SQVTM and CDR2 is ANQGSEA. The trim removed 7 bases at V and 3 bases at J, leaving 8 bases unmatched. CDR3 sequence: CSANRGTDTEAFF. DNA of the CDR3: TGCAGCGCCAACAGGGGTACGGACACTGAAGCTTTCTTT.

This clone was picked up one time. This chain uses TRBV6-2 or TRBV6-3 with TRBJ2-7; tentatively, D is TRBD2 (5 bases). Trimming stripped 0 bases from V and 5 bases from J, with 11 bases between. Germline CDR1 MNHEY, CDR2 SVGEGT. The CDR3 spans 14 residues. In DNA form, the CDR3 reads TGTGCCAGCAGTTACTCGATCAGCGGAAACGAGCAGTACGTC. Translated: CASSYSISGNEQYV.

V is TRBV19 and J is TRBJ2-3; tentatively, D is TRBD2 (6 bases). The V and J ends lost 7 bases and 3 bases respectively, with 11 bases between them. CDR3 length: 13 residues. Germline V gene data show CDR1 as LNHDA and CDR2 as SQIVND (reference sequence). Written as DNA, the CDR3 is TGTGCCAGTATGCCAGGGAGGACAGATACGCAGTATTTT. Residues: CASMPGRTDTQYF.

The chain is built from TRBV6-4 and TRBJ2-2; 11 bases align to TRBD2. Germline trimming cut 4 bases from V and 7 bases from J; bases unmatched to any gene: 5. Looked up from germline, CDR1 is MRHNA and CDR2 is SNTAGT. The CDR3 contains 15 residues. This CDR3 reads CASSATSGSIGELFF. The CDR3 coding sequence is TGTGCCAGCAGTGCTACTAGCGGGAGTATCGGGGAGCTGTTTTTT.

The chain links TRBV4-2 to TRBJ2-1, with D possibly TRBD2 on 6 matching bases. Per the germline V gene, CDR1 is LGHNA and CDR2 is YNFKEQ. Trimming pared 4 bases from V and 1 base from J, leaving 11 bases between. The CDR3 loop spans 15 amino acids. The CDR3 bases are TGTGCCAGCAGCCCGACGGGGGTTTCCTACAATGAGCAGTTCTTC. Protein: CASSPTGVSYNEQFF.

The CDR3 spells CASRPGGEETQYF. In DNA form, the CDR3 reads TGTGCCAGCAGGCCAGGGGGTGAAGAGACCCAGTACTTC. This chain links TRBV2 with TRBJ2-5; 7 nucleotides match TRBD1. The CDR3 consists of 13 residues. V was clipped by 6 bases and J by 3 bases; unmatched bases: 4. In germline, CDR1 is SNHLY, CDR2 FYNNEI.

This chain joins TRBV11-2 and TRBJ1-1, with D uncertain. This CDR3 contains 12 residues. Germline lookup yields CDR1 SGHAT and CDR2 FQNNGV. Trimming removed 8 bases from V and 0 bases from J, with 7 bases in between. The CDR3 sequence is CASGALNTEAFF. CDR3 nucleotides: TGTGCCAGCGGAGCCCTGAACACTGAAGCTTTCTTT.

The chain links TRBV5-1 to TRBJ2-5; TRBD2 agrees at 9 bases. CDR3 length equals 15 residues. Trimming cost V 7 bases and J 2 bases; bases outside gene matches: 9. Looked up from germline, CDR1 is SGHRS and CDR2 is YFSETQ. CDR3 nucleotides: TGCGCCAGCCAATCCAGGACTAGCGTACAAGAGACCCAGTACTTC. This translates into CASQSRTSVQETQYF.

CDR3 coding DNA: TGTGCCAGCAGCCGCGCCGGGGACACCGGGGAGCTGTTTTTT. It yields the protein CASSRAGDTGELFF. This chain uses TRBV2 with TRBJ2-2; possible D gene TRBD2, 5 bases. Deletions cut 6 bases from V and 3 bases from J, with 11 bases between. Germline loops: CDR1 SNHLY, CDR2 FYNNEI. The CDR3 loop spans 14 amino acids. Full variable domain (remainder filled in from reference TRBV2 and TRBJ2-2): EPEVTQTPSHQVTQMGQEVILRCVPISNHLYFYWYRQILGQKVEFLVSFYNNEISEKSEIFDDQFSVERPDGSNFTLKIRSTKLEDSAMYFCASSRAGDTGELFFGEGSRLTVL.

The rearrangement uses TRBV19 and TRBJ2-3; TRBD1 aligns across 9 bases. CDR1 and CDR2 from the germline V gene are LNHDA and SQIVND (reference sequence). The CDR3 is 15 residues long. J was trimmed by 0 bases and V by 8 bases; bases with no gene match: 6. CDR3 nucleotides: TGTGCCAGTGTGGACAGGGGCCCTAGCACAGATACGCAGTATTTT. This codes for CASVDRGPSTDTQYF.

The rearrangement links TRBV6-5 to TRBJ1-2; D remains ambiguous. Germline lookup yields CDR1 MNHEY and CDR2 SVGAGI. With 0 bases removed from V and 2 bases from J, the gap between germline ends came to 7 bases. The CDR3 length is 14 residues. For the CDR3, the DNA is TGTGCCAGCAGTTACTCAAACAGAAACTATGGCTACACCTTC. It specifies CASSYSNRNYGYTF.

This clone showed up just once. This chain uses TRBV19 with TRBJ2-6, with D unclear. Germline loops: CDR1 LNHDA, CDR2 SQIVND (reference sequence). The CDR3 extends over 14 amino acids. Deletions cut 7 bases from V and 4 bases from J, with 11 bases between. The CDR3 loop reads CASNPHPGANVLTF. The CDR3 bases are TGTGCCAGTAACCCACATCCCGGGGCCAACGTCCTGACTTTC. Full variable domain (rest looked up from reference TRBV19 and TRBJ2-6): DGGITQSPKYLFRKEGQNVTLSCEQNLNHDAMYWYRQDPGQGLRLIYYSQIVNDFQKGDIAEGYSVSREKKESFPLTVTSAQKNPTAFYLCASNPHPGANVLTFGAGSRLTVL.

CDR3 in DNA: TGCGCCAGCATCCTTCGGGGGGGGAACACCATATATTTT. Its protein is CASILRGGNTIYF. The chain combines TRBV5-1 with TRBJ1-3; D perhaps matches TRBD1 (5 bases). Between the trimmed V and J ends, which lost 6 bases and 7 bases, there was a span of 14 bases. This CDR3 region has 13 residues. CDR1 and CDR2 (germline): SGHRS, YFSETQ.

The chain's CDR3 is CASSQVDPRGSPLHF. CDR3 DNA: TGTGCCAGCAGCCAAGTTGACCCCCGAGGGTCACCCCTCCACTTT. This chain links TRBV4-2 with TRBJ1-6; D ambiguous. From germline, CDR1 is LGHNA and CDR2 YNFKEQ. V was clipped by 1 base and J by 10 bases, with 14 bases between them. The CDR3 length is 15 residues.

This clone is a singleton in its sample. The CDR3 DNA follows: TGTGCCAGCACCCTCTCGGGAGGGTTAGCGGGAATGACCTACAATGAGCAGTTCTTC. It yields the protein CASTLSGGLAGMTYNEQFF. V is TRBV27 and J is TRBJ2-1, with 8 positions matching TRBD2. From germline, CDR1 is MNHEY and CDR2 SMNVEV (reference sequence). The junction had 19 bases not matched to a gene; V was cut back by 7 bases and J by 2 bases. There are 19 residues in the CDR3.

The chain combines TRBV10-3 with TRBJ1-2; 7 bases map to TRBD1. The CDR3 is made up of 15 amino acids. The germline V gene encodes CDR1 ENHRY and CDR2 SYGVKD. J lost 3 bases, V lost 4 bases, and 8 bases had no gene match. The CDR3 DNA sequence: TGTGCCATCAGTGCGCCCACCACAGGGGACTATGGCTACACCTTC. This encodes CAISAPTTGDYGYTF.

This chain joins TRBV6-5 and TRBJ1-2, with 8 bases matching TRBD1. The CDR3 is 13 residues long. Germline values: CDR1 MNHEY, CDR2 SVGAGI. V lost 6 bases to trimming and J lost 9 bases; unmatched junction nucleotides: 9. CDR3 loop: CASRTDRGFSYTF. The CDR3 DNA sequence: TGTGCCAGCAGAACCGACAGGGGATTTAGCTACACCTTC.

The rearrangement links TRBV6-5 to TRBJ2-7, with D unresolved. Germline V gives CDR1 MNHEY, CDR2 SVGAGI. The germline V and J ends were trimmed by 6 bases and 4 bases, with 13 bases remaining between them. The CDR3 runs to 13 residues. DNA for the CDR3: TGTGCCAGCAGCACTCTGAGCGTATACGAGCAGTACTTC. Translated, it gives CASSTLSVYEQYF.

CDR3 bases: TGTGCCAGTGCGGAGGGAAACACTGAAGCTTTCTTT. Its translation: CASAEGNTEAFF. The V and J genes are TRBV28 and TRBJ1-1; D gene ambiguous. Germline V gives CDR1 MDHEN, CDR2 SYDVKM. This CDR3 contains 12 residues. Trimming took off 9 bases at V and 2 bases at J, with 10 bases between the two ends.

V and J are TRBV23-1 and TRBJ1-3, with 7 bases that match TRBD1. TRBV23-1 is known as an ORF, though its function is uncertain. There are 17 residues in the CDR3. The ends lost 0 bases at V and 1 base at J; junction bases unmatched: 6. The CDR3 DNA reads TGCGCCAGCAGTCAATCTGGGACAGCCCCATCTGGAAACACCATATATTTT. Translated: CASSQSGTAPSGNTIYF.

The genes are TRBV9 and TRBJ1-3; D is uncertain. V shed 3 bases and J shed 0 bases, with 7 bases lying between them. The germline V gene has CDR1 SGDLS and CDR2 YYNGEE. The length of the CDR3 is 14 residues. CDR3 nucleotides: TGTGCCAGCAGCGCGGTTAGCTCTGGAAACACCATATATTTT. This translates into CASSAVSSGNTIYF.

J is TRBJ1-1 and V is TRBV6-5; D may be TRBD1 (5 bases). The V gene's germline CDR1 is MNHEY and CDR2 SVGAGI. Between the trimmed V and J ends, which lost 7 bases and 3 bases, there was a span of 12 bases. CDR3 length: 13 residues. The CDR3 here is CASTQGLYTEAFF. In nucleotides, the CDR3 is TGTGCCAGCACTCAGGGTTTATACACTGAAGCTTTCTTT.

The V call is TRBV30, the J call TRBJ2-7; tentatively, D is TRBD2 (5 bases). CDR3 length equals 15 residues. Trimming took 3 bases from V and 2 from J, leaving 17 bases between them. Germline CDR1 reads GTSNPN; CDR2 reads SVGIG (reference sequence). Here the CDR3 DNA reads TGTGCCTGGAGCGACCCAGGACTTACCCCCTACGAGCAGTACTTC. It translates to CAWSDPGLTPYEQYF.

The chain uses TRBV27 and TRBJ2-3, with 7 nucleotides matching TRBD1. Germline V gene sequence: CDR1 MNHEY, CDR2 SMNVEV (reference sequence). There are 15 residues in the CDR3. After removal of 3 bases from V and 2 bases from J, the junction contained 5 bases not matched to a gene. The CDR3 DNA is TGTGCCAGCAGTTTTAGAGGGGGCCCCACAGATACGCAGTATTTT. Translating it yields CASSFRGGPTDTQYF.

This clone was picked up a small number of times. The chain recombines TRBV29-1 with TRBJ2-7; TRBD2 matches at 9 bases. V dropped 3 bases and J dropped 7; count of bases not matched to a gene: 10. CDR3 size: 14 residues. Germline V gene lookup returns CDR1 SQVTM and CDR2 ANQGSEA. DNA for the CDR3: TGCAGCGTTGACAGGGCGGGAGGGCCAGAAGAGCAGTACTTC. Its protein is CSVDRAGGPEEQYF.

A few counts support this clone. This chain connects TRBV28 to TRBJ1-1; D gene unclear. The V gene lost 8 bases and the J gene lost 11 bases, with 15 bases spanning the gap. The CDR3 is made up of 11 amino acids. Germline V gene sequence: CDR1 MDHEN, CDR2 SYDVKM. Here the CDR3 reads CASRTGGRAFF. As DNA, the CDR3 is TGTGCCAGCCGTACCGGTGGGAGGGCTTTCTTT. Variable domain in full (rest from reference TRBV28 and TRBJ1-1): DVKVTQSSRYLVKRTGEKVFLECVQDMDHENMFWYRQDPGLGLRLIYFSYDVKMKEKGDIPEGYSVSREKKERFSLILESASTNQTSMYLCASRTGGRAFFGQGTRLTVV.

The chain couples TRBV19 to TRBJ1-2, with 7 bases fitting TRBD1. Per germline, CDR1 LNHDA and CDR2 SQIVND (reference sequence). J lost 0 bases, V lost 4 bases, and 5 bases had no gene match. The CDR3 runs 15 residues. CDR3 protein: CASSTRTGSNYGYTF. The CDR3 DNA sequence: TGTGCCAGTAGTACGAGGACAGGATCTAACTATGGCTACACCTTC.

This rearrangement joins TRBV19 to TRBJ2-2, with 7 bases matching TRBD1. With 7 bases clipped from V and 2 bases from J, the junction kept 7 bases outside the gene matches. The CDR3 has 15 residues. Germline V gives CDR1 LNHDA, CDR2 SQIVND (reference sequence). The CDR3 spells CASTTGAINTGELFF. In nucleotides, the CDR3 is TGTGCCAGTACCACAGGGGCGATTAACACCGGGGAGCTGTTTTTT. Variable domain in full (rest from reference TRBV19 and TRBJ2-2): DGGITQSPKYLFRKEGQNVTLSCEQNLNHDAMYWYRQDPGQGLRLIYYSQIVNDFQKGDIAEGYSVSREKKESFPLTVTSAQKNPTAFYLCASTTGAINTGELFFGEGSRLTVL.